The 9 T cell receptor beta chains in this list originate from one sample, sequenced in a study of T cells after yellow fever vaccination. MiXCR was run by TCRdb on the 5' RACE reads, yielding one entry per CDR3 protein. The sample carries some 340,000 distinct CDR3 sequences, around a tenth recorded once. Source: CD4+ T cells sorted from PBMCs, taken 45 days after the yellow fever booster vaccination. These receptors all come from a man between 18 and 29 years old who received the YFV17D yellow fever vaccine.

This clonotype has a handful of counts. The chain recombines TRBV13 with TRBJ1-1, with D tentatively TRBD1 (6 bases). The CDR3 is made up of 15 amino acids. Germline loops: CDR1 PRHDT, CDR2 FYEKMQ (reference sequence). Trimming took 5 bases from V and 5 from J, leaving 18 bases between them. Here the CDR3 reads CASSITRGRRTEAFF. The CDR3 coding sequence is TGTGCCAGCAGCATCACCAGGGGCCGGCGGACTGAAGCTTTCTTT.

V and J are TRBV4-3 and TRBJ1-2, with D tentatively TRBD1 (5 bases). This CDR3 contains 15 residues. V was shortened by 1 base and J by 2 bases, with 11 bases between the two germline ends. The germline gives CDR1 LGHNA, CDR2 YSLEER. The CDR3 DNA reads TGCGCCAGCAGCCAAGGGAGGGGATACAACTATGGCTACACCTTC. Translated: CASSQGRGYNYGYTF.

V and J are TRBV18 and TRBJ1-1; D remains unclear. Germline values: CDR1 KGHSH, CDR2 LQKENI. Between the trimmed V and J ends, which lost 6 bases and 5 bases, there was a span of 13 bases. This CDR3 comprises 13 residues. In nucleotides, the CDR3 is TGTGCCAGCTCCCCCCCGGGGAGGACTGAAGCTTTCTTT. Encoded protein: CASSPPGRTEAFF.

This clonotype was found a few times. The rearrangement joins TRBV6-5 to TRBJ2-4; D call uncertain. CDR3 length: 16 amino acids. Germline V CDR1 and CDR2: MNHEY, SVGAGI. Deletions cut 0 bases from V and 0 bases from J, with 9 bases between. The CDR3 is CASSYSNLIAKNIQYF. DNA of the CDR3: TGTGCCAGCAGTTACTCGAATCTAATAGCCAAAAACATTCAGTACTTC.

The chain joins TRBV5-8 to TRBJ2-5, with 11 nucleotides matching TRBD2. Trimming took 4 bases from V and 4 from J; bases not matched to a gene: 6. CDR3 size: 15 residues. Germline assignment: CDR1 SGHTS and CDR2 YDEGEE. Here the CDR3 DNA reads TGTGCCAGCAGCGATAGCGGGGGGGCCGGAGAGACCCAGTACTTC. It specifies CASSDSGGAGETQYF.

This clonotype occurred a few times. The chain couples TRBV21-1 to TRBJ2-1; the D call of TRBD1 is as the table states it, not checked on the DNA. TRBV21-1 is described as a pseudogene. The CDR3 has 15 amino acids. This CDR3 is CASTTRGRSYNEQFF. CDR3 nucleotides: TGTGCCAGCACTACCAGGGGCCGCTCCTACAATGAGCAGTTCTTC.

The chain uses TRBV30 and TRBJ2-5; TRBD2 aligns across 10 bases. CDR3 size: 14 residues. With 1 base clipped from V and 3 bases from J, the junction kept 2 bases outside the gene matches. The germline CDR1 and CDR2 sequences are GTSNPN and SVGIG (reference sequence). The CDR3 is CAWSAGTSEETQYF. In nucleotides, the CDR3 is TGTGCCTGGAGTGCCGGGACTAGCGAAGAGACCCAGTACTTC. Full variable domain (rest looked up from reference TRBV30 and TRBJ2-5): SQTIHQWPATLVQPVGSPLSLECTVEGTSNPNLYWYRQAAGRGLQLLFYSVGIGQISSEVPQNLSASRPQDRQFILSSKKLLLSDSGFYLCAWSAGTSEETQYFGPGTRLLVL.

Only a few counts were recorded for this clonotype. The chain recombines TRBV12-3 or TRBV12-4 with TRBJ1-6, with D perhaps TRBD1 (5 bases). Trimming took 5 bases from V and 5 from J, leaving 16 bases between them. The CDR3 sequence is 16 residues long. This CDR3 is CASSPGPTGNNSPLHF. CDR3 sequence (DNA): TGTGCCAGCAGTCCGGGACCTACGGGGAATAATTCACCCCTCCACTTT.

This chain connects TRBV7-9 to TRBJ2-5; D call uncertain. CDR3 length equals 14 residues. Germline V gene sequence: CDR1 SEHNR, CDR2 FQNEAQ (reference sequence). Trimming pared 3 bases from V and 7 bases from J, leaving 15 bases between. CDR3 residues: CASSLGGSRGTQYF. The DNA of the CDR3 is TGTGCCAGCAGCTTGGGTGGCTCACGAGGGACCCAGTACTTC.